The 19 T cell receptor beta chains listed next were all sequenced from one sample in a study of regulatory T cells in long-lasting Graves disease. Relying on iRepertoire HTBI primers and Arm-PCR of CDR3 regions, the team built TCR beta libraries. Each CDR3 protein is one row after TCRdb ran MiXCR on the multiplex PCR reads. The top ten clones hold 22% of a sample with approximately 230,000 distinct CDR3 sequences, around 16% of them seen once. Time point noted: newly diagnosed GD, antithyroid drugs for less than 3 months. With RNA extracted from PBMCs as input, the TCR library was made. The starting material was peripheral blood mononuclear cells (PBMCs), obtained at new diagnosis, from a patient treated with antithyroid drugs. The origin of the receptors is a female donor with Graves disease.

This clonotype was recorded many times. V is TRBV7-6 and J is TRBJ1-1; a possible D gene is TRBD1 (6 bases). The length of the CDR3 is 12 residues. V gave up 5 bases and J gave up 7 bases, with 11 bases separating them. CDR1 is SGHVS, CDR2 FNYEAQ, per germline. The CDR3 region is CASSQGGNEAFF. The DNA for the CDR3 is TGTGCCAGCAGCCAAGGGGGTAATGAAGCTTTCTTT. The full variable domain, its missing parts supplied by reference TRBV7-6 and TRBJ1-1, is GAGVSQSPRYKVTKRGQDVALRCDPISGHVSLYWYRQALGQGPEFLTYFNYEAQQDKSGLPNDRFSAERPEGSISTLTIQRTEQRDSAMYRCASSQGGNEAFFGQGTRLTVV.

V gene TRBV28 combines with J gene TRBJ2-7; TRBD1 agrees at 8 bases. Germline V gives CDR1 MDHEN, CDR2 SYDVKM. Losses at the gene ends were 2 bases for V and 6 bases for J; bases not matched to a gene: 9. The length of the CDR3 is 15 residues. The CDR3 region is CASSLAGQARAEQYF. The CDR3 DNA is TGTGCCAGCAGTTTAGCGGGACAGGCCAGAGCCGAGCAGTACTTC.

The rearrangement uses TRBV9 and TRBJ2-7; 16 positions match TRBD2. The CDR3 sequence is 18 residues long. V dropped 4 bases and J dropped 4; count of bases not matched to a gene: 11. CDR1 is SGDLS, CDR2 YYNGEE, per germline. The CDR3 spells CASSRSGTSGRAGYEQYF. The CDR3 nucleotides are TGTGCCAGCAGCAGATCCGGGACTAGCGGGAGGGCCGGGTACGAGCAGTACTTC.

This chain connects TRBV24-1 to TRBJ2-3, with 8 nucleotides matching TRBD1. This CDR3 region has 15 residues. Germline V gene sequence: CDR1 KGHDR, CDR2 SFDVKD. Trimming cost V 4 bases and J 4 bases; bases outside gene matches: 6. This CDR3 reads CATSDYEQGADTQYF. DNA of the CDR3: TGTGCCACCAGTGACTACGAACAGGGGGCAGATACGCAGTATTTT.

This clonotype occurred many times. The chain recombines TRBV24-1 with TRBJ2-4, with a weak D call TRBD1 (6 bases). From germline, CDR1 is KGHDR and CDR2 SFDVKD. The length of the CDR3 is 15 residues. Trimming removed 4 bases at V and 1 base at J, with 10 bases between. CDR3 residues: CATSDRGMAKNIQYF. The DNA of the CDR3 is TGTGCCACCAGTGACAGGGGAATGGCCAAAAACATTCAGTACTTC.

In this sample, this clonotype turned up many times. The chain is built from TRBV11-2 and TRBJ1-2; possible D gene TRBD1, 6 bases. Per germline, CDR1 SGHAT and CDR2 FQNNGV. The germline V and J ends were trimmed by 5 bases and 6 bases, with 10 bases remaining between them. This CDR3 spans 12 amino acids. CDR3 DNA: TGTGCCAGCAGCGTCAGGGGAGATGGCTACACCTTC. Its protein product is CASSVRGDGYTF.

This rearrangement joins TRBV3-1 to TRBJ2-7; a possible D gene is TRBD2 (5 bases). Trimming removed 0 bases at V and 0 bases at J, with 6 bases between. Germline assignment: CDR1 LGHDT and CDR2 YNNKEL (reference sequence). The CDR3 is made up of 14 amino acids. The CDR3 DNA sequence: TGTGCCAGCAGCCAAGAGGCGGGCTCCTACGAGCAGTACTTC. This gives the protein CASSQEAGSYEQYF.

In this sample, this clonotype turned up many times. The chain couples TRBV19 to TRBJ2-7, with D possibly called TRBD1 or TRBD2 (5 bases each). The germline CDR1 and CDR2 sequences are LNHDA and SQIVND (reference sequence). The V end was cut by 4 bases, the J end by 1 base, with 17 bases between. CDR3 size: 16 residues. The CDR3 protein is CASSTWDPSKSYEQYF. The CDR3 DNA reads TGTGCCAGTAGTACCTGGGACCCTTCAAAGTCCTACGAGCAGTACTTC.

The J gene is TRBJ1-4, the V gene TRBV19, with unresolved D. The ends were cut back, 7 bases at V and 4 bases at J, with 16 bases in the middle. CDR3 length equals 15 residues. Germline assignment: CDR1 LNHDA and CDR2 SQIVND (reference sequence). CDR3 nucleotide sequence: TGTGCCAGTAAGAGGCAGGACCATCATAATGAAAAACTGTTTTTT. Translating gives CASKRQDHHNEKLFF.

V usage is TRBV24-1 and J usage is TRBJ2-3, with 8 bases that match TRBD1. Trimming removed 4 bases from V and 1 base from J; junction bases left unmatched: 3. The CDR3 is 15 amino acids. Germline CDR1 reads KGHDR; CDR2 reads SFDVKD. The CDR3 bases are TGTGCCACCAGTGAATTGGACAGGGGCACAGATACGCAGTATTTT. Encoded protein: CATSELDRGTDTQYF.

This clonotype was observed at least ten times. This rearrangement joins TRBV16 to TRBJ2-7; 9 nucleotides align to TRBD1. Trimming at V came to 3 bases and at J to 3 bases, leaving 3 bases not matched to a gene. The CDR3 consists of 14 residues. CDR1 is KGHSY, CDR2 FQNENV, per germline. CDR3 nucleotides: TGTGCCAGCAGCCAGGGACAGGGTCGCTACGAGCAGTACTTC. It encodes CASSQGQGRYEQYF.

This clonotype occurred many times. This sequence joins TRBV19 and TRBJ2-5; weak D call: TRBD2 (5 bases). Trimming shortened V by 1 base and J by 3 bases, and 9 bases separated the two germline ends. The CDR3 length is 14 residues. Germline CDR1 is LNHDA and CDR2 is SQIVND (reference sequence). The CDR3 loop reads CASSIGTLKETQYF. The CDR3 DNA sequence: TGTGCCAGTAGTATAGGGACTCTCAAAGAGACCCAGTACTTC.

The genes are TRBV24-1 and TRBJ2-5; 12 nucleotides line up with TRBD2. V dropped 6 bases and J dropped 0; count of bases not matched to a gene: 4. Germline V gene lookup returns CDR1 KGHDR and CDR2 SFDVKD. This CDR3 has 16 residues. The CDR3 spells CATSSRLAGDQETQYF. The CDR3 DNA sequence: TGTGCCACCAGTTCCCGACTAGCGGGAGACCAAGAGACCCAGTACTTC.

Notes on this clonotype: Possible read error: a much larger clone is one base away. The gene calls are TRBV5-8 and TRBJ1-5; D uncertain. The length of the CDR3 is 11 residues. V was clipped by 2 bases and J by 9 bases, with 6 bases between them. Per the germline V gene, CDR1 is SGHTS and CDR2 is YDEGEE. The DNA for the CDR3 is TGTGCCAGCAGCTTTGAGGGGCCCCAGCATTTT. Protein: CASSFEGPQHF.

A word on this clonotype: Possible read error: a much larger clone is one base away. The chain couples TRBV3-1 to TRBJ1-1, with D possibly being TRBD1 (6 bases). The V end lost 1 base, the J end lost 0 bases, and 6 bases lay between the germline ends. CDR1 is LGHDT and CDR2 is YNNKEL in the germline V gene (reference sequence). The CDR3 is 14 residues long. CDR3 coding DNA: TGTGCCAGCAGCCAAGGGACAGTGAACACTGAAGCTTTCTTT. Protein: CASSQGTVNTEAFF.

There are a few counts of this clonotype. The chain joins TRBV5-1 to TRBJ2-5; the D gene could be TRBD1 or TRBD2 (6 bases each). Germline V gene sequence: CDR1 SGHRS, CDR2 YFSETQ. The CDR3 has 14 residues. Trimming stripped 0 bases from V and 5 bases from J, with 11 bases between. CDR3 nucleotide sequence: TGCGCCAGCAGCTTGGAGGGGGGCACGGAGACCCAGTACTTC. As protein: CASSLEGGTETQYF.

This clonotype has a count of ten or more. The chain has TRBV10-3 and TRBJ1-1, with 9 bases matching TRBD1. This CDR3 contains 13 residues. Germline V gives CDR1 ENHRY, CDR2 SYGVKD. V lost 6 bases and J lost 5; bases outside the gene matches: 4. CDR3 coding DNA: TGTGCCATCAGGGGACAGGGAGAGACTGAAGCTTTCTTT. Amino acid sequence: CAIRGQGETEAFF.

This clonotype has more than one count but fewer than ten. This chain connects TRBV10-3 to TRBJ2-7, with 8 bases matching TRBD2. Germline V gene lookup returns CDR1 ENHRY and CDR2 SYGVKD. CDR3 length equals 13 residues. V was pared by 0 bases and J by 6 bases, with 1 base of the junction left unmatched. The CDR3 DNA sequence: TGTGCCATCAGTGAGTCCGGGGGGGCCGAGCAGTACTTC. It specifies CAISESGGAEQYF.

This clonotype has ten or more counts. The V call is TRBV6-1, the J call TRBJ2-2, with unresolved D. The V end lost 8 bases, the J end lost 1 base, and 14 bases lay between the germline ends. CDR1 is MNHNS, CDR2 SASEGT, per germline. The CDR3 has 15 residues. CDR3 sequence reads: CASSKRAVNTGELFF. The CDR3 coding sequence is TGTGCCAGCTCAAAACGGGCAGTGAACACCGGGGAGCTGTTTTTT.